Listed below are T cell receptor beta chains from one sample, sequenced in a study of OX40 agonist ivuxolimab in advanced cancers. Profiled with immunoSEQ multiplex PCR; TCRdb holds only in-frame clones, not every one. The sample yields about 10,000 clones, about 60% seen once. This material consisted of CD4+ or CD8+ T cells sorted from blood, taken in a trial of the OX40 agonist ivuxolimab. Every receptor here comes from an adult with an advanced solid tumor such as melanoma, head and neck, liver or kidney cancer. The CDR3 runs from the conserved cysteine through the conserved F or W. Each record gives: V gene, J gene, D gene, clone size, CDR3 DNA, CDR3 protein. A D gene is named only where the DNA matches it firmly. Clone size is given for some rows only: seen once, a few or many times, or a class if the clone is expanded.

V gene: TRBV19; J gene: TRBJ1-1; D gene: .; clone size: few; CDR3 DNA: TGTGCCAGTAGTATAGACAGTCCGACTGAAGCTTTCTTT; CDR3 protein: CASSIDSPTEAFF
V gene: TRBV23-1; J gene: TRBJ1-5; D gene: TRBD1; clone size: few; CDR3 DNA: TGCGCCAGCAGTCATAAGGACAGGGGGGGCAATCAGCCCCAGCATTTT; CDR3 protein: CASSHKDRGGNQPQHF
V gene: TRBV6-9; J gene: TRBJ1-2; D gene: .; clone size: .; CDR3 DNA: TGTGCCAGCATTAAGGGGCGCACAGCTAACTATGGCTACACCTTC; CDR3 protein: CASIKGRTANYGYTF
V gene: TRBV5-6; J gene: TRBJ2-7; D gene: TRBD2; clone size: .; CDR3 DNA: TGTGCCAGCAGCTTAGGCCCCAACAGCGGGACCCGGTACGAGCAGTACTTC; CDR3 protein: CASSLGPNSGTRYEQYF
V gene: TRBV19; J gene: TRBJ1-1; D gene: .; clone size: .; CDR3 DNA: TGTGCCACCTCTGGGGGGTGGACTGAAGCTTTCTTT; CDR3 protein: CATSGGWTEAFF
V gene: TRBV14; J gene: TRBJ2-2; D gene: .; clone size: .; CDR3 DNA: TGTGCCAGCAGCCAAGAGTTAACCGGGGAGCTGTTTTTT; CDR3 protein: CASSQELTGELFF
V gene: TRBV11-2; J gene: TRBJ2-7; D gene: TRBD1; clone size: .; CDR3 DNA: TGTGCCAGCAGCTTACGACAGGGGAGAACCTACGAGCAGTACTTC; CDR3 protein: CASSLRQGRTYEQYF
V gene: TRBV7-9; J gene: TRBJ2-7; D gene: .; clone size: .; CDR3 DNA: TGTGCCAGCAGCCCCGCCCCTGCCGGGGAGCAGTACTTC; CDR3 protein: CASSPAPAGEQYF
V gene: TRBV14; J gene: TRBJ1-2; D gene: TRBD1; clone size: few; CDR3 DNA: TGTGCCAGCAGCCGCAAGCAACAGGGGGCCCTTAGCTATGGCTACACCTTC; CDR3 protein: CASSRKQQGALSYGYTF
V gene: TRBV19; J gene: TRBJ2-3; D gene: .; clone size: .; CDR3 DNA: TGTGCCAGTAGCACCTACCTCCGGGATACGCAGTATTTT; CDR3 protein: CASSTYLRDTQYF
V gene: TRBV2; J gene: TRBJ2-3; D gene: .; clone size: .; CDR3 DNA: TGTGCCAGCACCGAGCAGGGCTCAGATACGCAGTATTTT; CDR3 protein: CASTEQGSDTQYF
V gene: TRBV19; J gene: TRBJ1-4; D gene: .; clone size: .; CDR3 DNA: TGTGCCAGTAGTATGACGGGCACAACTAATGAAAAACTGTTTTTT; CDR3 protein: CASSMTGTTNEKLFF
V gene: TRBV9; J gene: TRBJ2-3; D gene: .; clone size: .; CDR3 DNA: TGTGCCAGCAGCGCCGGCGGCACAGATACGCAGTATTTT; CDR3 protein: CASSAGGTDTQYF
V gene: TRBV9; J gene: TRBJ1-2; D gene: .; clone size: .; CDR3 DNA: TGTGCCAGCAGCGTTTCCACCTATGGCTACACCTTC; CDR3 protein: CASSVSTYGYTF
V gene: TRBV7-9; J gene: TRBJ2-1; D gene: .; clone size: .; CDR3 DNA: TGTGCCAGCAGCCCGCTTGGCAGCGCCCTGAGCTCCTACAATGAGCAGTTCTTC; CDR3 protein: CASSPLGSALSSYNEQFF
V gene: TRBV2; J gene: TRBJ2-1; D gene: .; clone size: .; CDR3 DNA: TGTGCCAGCATTCTCCTGGCAGGGGACACTGAGCAGTTCTTC; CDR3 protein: CASILLAGDTEQFF
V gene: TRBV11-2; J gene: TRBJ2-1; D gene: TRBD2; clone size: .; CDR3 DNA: TGTGCCAGCAGCTTGGAAGCGGGAGGGCCATTTACCGATGAGCAGTTCTTC; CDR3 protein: CASSLEAGGPFTDEQFF
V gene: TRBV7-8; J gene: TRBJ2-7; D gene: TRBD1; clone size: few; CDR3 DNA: TGTGCCAGCACCCCGGACAGGGGTTGGTACGAGCAGTACTTC; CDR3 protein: CASTPDRGWYEQYF
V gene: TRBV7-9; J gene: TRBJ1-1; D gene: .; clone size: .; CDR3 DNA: TGTGCCAGCAGCTTCGGGACTGAAGCTTTCTTT; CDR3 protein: CASSFGTEAFF
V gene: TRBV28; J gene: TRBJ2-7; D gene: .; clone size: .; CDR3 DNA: TGTGCCAGCAGTTTGAGGGTCGGGACGGACTCCTACGAGCAGTACTTC; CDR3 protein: CASSLRVGTDSYEQYF
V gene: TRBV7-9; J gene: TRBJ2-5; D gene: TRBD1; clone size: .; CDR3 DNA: TGTGCCAGCAGCCTGACAGGGGGCGGAGAGACCCAGTACTTC; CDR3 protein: CASSLTGGGETQYF
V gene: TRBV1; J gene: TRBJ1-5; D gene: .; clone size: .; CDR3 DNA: TGCGCCAGCAGCCAAGGGGGTTCGGGGGGCTCTTACCAGCATTTT; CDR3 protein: CASSQGGSGGSYQHF
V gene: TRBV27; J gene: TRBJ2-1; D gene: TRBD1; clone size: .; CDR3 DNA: TGTGCCAGCAGTTTAGGGACAGACTACAATGAGCAGTTCTTC; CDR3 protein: CASSLGTDYNEQFF
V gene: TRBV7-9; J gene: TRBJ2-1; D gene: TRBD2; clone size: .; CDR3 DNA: TGTGCCAGCAGCTCGCGGACTAGCGGGAAAGACAATGAGCAGTTCTTC; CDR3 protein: CASSSRTSGKDNEQFF
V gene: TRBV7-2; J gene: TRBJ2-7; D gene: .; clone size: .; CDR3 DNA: TGTGCCAGCAGAGCGGGACAATCCTACGAGCAGTACTTC; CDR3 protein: CASRAGQSYEQYF
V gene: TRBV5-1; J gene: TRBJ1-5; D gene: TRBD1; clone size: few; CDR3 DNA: TGCGCCAGCAGTCCAGGGGGCGGCCGGCAGCCCCAGCATTTT; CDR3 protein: CASSPGGGRQPQHF
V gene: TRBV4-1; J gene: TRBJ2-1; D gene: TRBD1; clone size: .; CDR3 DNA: TGCGCCAGCAGCCAAGTAGGACAGGGGGCGCTGAATGAGCAGTTCTTC; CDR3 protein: CASSQVGQGALNEQFF
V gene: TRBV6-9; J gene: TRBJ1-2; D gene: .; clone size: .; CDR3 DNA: TGTGCCAGCTCCCTGGGGGGCGGCGCGGGCTACACCTTC; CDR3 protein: CASSLGGGAGYTF
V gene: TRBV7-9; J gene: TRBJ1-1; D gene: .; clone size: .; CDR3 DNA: TGTGCCAGCAGCGGCGCAGGGGCGCGCACTGAAGCTTTCTTT; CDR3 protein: CASSGAGARTEAFF
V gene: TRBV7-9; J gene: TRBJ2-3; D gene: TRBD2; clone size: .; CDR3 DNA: TGTGCCAGCGGCCTCCCTGAATTTAGCGGGGAGGAAGATACGCAGTATTTT; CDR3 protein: CASGLPEFSGEEDTQYF
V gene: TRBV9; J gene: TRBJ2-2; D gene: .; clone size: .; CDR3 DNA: TGTGCCAGCAGCGCCAGGAACACCGGGGAGCTGTTTTTT; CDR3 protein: CASSARNTGELFF
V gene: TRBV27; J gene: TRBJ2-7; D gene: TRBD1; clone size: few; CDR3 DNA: TGTGCCAGCAGCTCCTCCGGGACAGGGACCGAGCAGTACTTC; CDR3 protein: CASSSSGTGTEQYF
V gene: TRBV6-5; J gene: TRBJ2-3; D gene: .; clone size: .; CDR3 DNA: TGTGCCAGCAGTGAAGGAGGTGAGGATACGCAGTATTTT; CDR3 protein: CASSEGGEDTQYF
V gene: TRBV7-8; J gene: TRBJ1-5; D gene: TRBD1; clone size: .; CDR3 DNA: TGTGCCAGCACCTCGGACAGGACTGGCAATCAGCCCCAGCATTTT; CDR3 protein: CASTSDRTGNQPQHF
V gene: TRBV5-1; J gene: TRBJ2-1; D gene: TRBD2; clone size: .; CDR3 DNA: TGCGCCAGCAGCTTGGTGATAGCGGGAGAGAACAATGAGCAGTTCTTC; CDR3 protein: CASSLVIAGENNEQFF
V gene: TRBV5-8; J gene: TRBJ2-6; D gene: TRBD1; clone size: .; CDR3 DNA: TGTGCCAGCAGCTTGGGGACAGGGAGTCCTGGGGCCAACGTCCTGACTTTC; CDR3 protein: CASSLGTGSPGANVLTF
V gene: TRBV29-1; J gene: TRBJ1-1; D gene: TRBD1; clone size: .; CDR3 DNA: TGCAGCGTTGATAGTGGACAGGGGATCCAGGGAGCTTTCTTT; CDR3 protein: CSVDSGQGIQGAFF
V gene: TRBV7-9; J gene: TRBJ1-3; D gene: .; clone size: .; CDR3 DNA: TGTGCCAGCAGCTTAAAGGTTTCAGGCACCATATATTTT; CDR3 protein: CASSLKVSGTIYF
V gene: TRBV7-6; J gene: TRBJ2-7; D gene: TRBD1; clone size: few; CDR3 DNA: TGTGCCAGCAGCCTTGTGGCAGGGACAGAGTCCTACGAGCAGTACTTC; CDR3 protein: CASSLVAGTESYEQYF
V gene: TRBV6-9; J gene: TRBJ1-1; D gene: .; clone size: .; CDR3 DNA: TGTGCCAGCAGTTACCATCAGAACACTGAAGCTTTCTTT; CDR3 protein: CASSYHQNTEAFF
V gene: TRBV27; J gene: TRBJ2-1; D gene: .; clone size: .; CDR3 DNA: TGTGCCAGCCGTGACGGACTGGCCACTGAGCAGTTCTTC; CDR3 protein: CASRDGLATEQFF
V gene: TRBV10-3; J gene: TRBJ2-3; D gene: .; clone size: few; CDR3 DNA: TGTGCCATCAGTGACTTTATTGGAGATACGCAGTATTTT; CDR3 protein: CAISDFIGDTQYF
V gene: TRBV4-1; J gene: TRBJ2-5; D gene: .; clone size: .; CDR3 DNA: TGCGCCAGCAGCCAAGATCGACCCATAACCGAGACCCAGTACTTC; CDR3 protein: CASSQDRPITETQYF
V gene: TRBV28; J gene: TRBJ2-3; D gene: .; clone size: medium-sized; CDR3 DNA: TGTGCCAGCAGTCCAGAGGCTAGCTGGTACACAGATACGCAGTATTTT; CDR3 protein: CASSPEASWYTDTQYF
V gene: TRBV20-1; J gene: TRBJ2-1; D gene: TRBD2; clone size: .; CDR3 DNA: TGCAGTGCTAGAGCCGGGAGGGCCGAGTTCTTC; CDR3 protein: CSARAGRAEFF
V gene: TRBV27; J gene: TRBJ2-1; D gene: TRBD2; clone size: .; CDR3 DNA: TGTGCCAGCAGGATAGGGGTCGGGACTAGCGCGTTCGATGAGCAGTTCTTC; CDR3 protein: CASRIGVGTSAFDEQFF
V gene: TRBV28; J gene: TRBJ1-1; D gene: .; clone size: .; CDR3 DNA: TGTGCAGCAGTGGGGAGGGCTTTCTTT; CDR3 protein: CAAVGRAFF
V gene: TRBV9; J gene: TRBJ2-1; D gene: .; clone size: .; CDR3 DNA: TGTGCCAGCAGCGTAGAGAGGACAGCATACAATGAGCAGTTCTTC; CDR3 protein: CASSVERTAYNEQFF
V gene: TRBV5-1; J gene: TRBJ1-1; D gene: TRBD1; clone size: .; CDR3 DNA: TGCGCCAGCAGCCCGGGACAGGGGATGAACACTGAAGCTTTCTTT; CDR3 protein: CASSPGQGMNTEAFF
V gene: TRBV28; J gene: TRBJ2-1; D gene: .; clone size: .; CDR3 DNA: TGTGCCTCCAGTACGAGCTACAATGAGCAGTTCTTC; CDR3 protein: CASSTSYNEQFF
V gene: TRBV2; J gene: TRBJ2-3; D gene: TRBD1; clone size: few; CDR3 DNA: TGTGCCAGCAGTGCGACCGGGACAGGGGGCGAGGAAGATACGCAGTATTTT; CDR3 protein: CASSATGTGGEEDTQYF
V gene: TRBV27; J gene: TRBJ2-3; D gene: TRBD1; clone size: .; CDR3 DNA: TGTGCCAGCAGTTTGAATCAGGGGGGCACAGATACGCAGTATTTT; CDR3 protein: CASSLNQGGTDTQYF
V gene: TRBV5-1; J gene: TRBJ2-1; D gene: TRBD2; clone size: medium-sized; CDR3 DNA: TGCGCCAGCAAGGGGACTAGCGGGGGTTACAATGAGCAGTTCTTC; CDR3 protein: CASKGTSGGYNEQFF
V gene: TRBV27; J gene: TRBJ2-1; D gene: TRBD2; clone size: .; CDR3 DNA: TGTGCCAGCAGGCTGACTAGCGGGAGGGCCCTCGGCAATGAGCAGTTCTTC; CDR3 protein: CASRLTSGRALGNEQFF